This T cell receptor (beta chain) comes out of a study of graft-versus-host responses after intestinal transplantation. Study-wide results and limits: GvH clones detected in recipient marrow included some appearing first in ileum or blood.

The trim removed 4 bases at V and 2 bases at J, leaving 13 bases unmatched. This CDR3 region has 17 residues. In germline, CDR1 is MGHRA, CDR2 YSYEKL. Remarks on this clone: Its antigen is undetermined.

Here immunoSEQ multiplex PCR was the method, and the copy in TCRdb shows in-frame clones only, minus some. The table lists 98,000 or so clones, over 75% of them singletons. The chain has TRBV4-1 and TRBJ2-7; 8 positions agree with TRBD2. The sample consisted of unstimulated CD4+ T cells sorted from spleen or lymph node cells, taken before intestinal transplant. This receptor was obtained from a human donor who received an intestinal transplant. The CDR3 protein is CASSRTEQRGTAYEQYF. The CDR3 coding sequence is TGCGCCAGCAGCCGGACCGAACAGCGGGGGACGGCCTACGAGCAGTACTTC.